This is a list of T cell receptor beta chains from one sample in a study of shared clonotypes between healthy human individuals. Generated by immunoSEQ multiplex PCR, the TCRdb table keeps only in-frame clones and is missing some. The sample comprises about 2.1 million clones, under 95% of which are singletons, and about 1.5% rests with the top ten. Sequenced input: naive CD8+ T cells from PBMCs. These receptor sequences come from a man between 18 and 35 years old in good health. Some clones in this sample may be carry-over from other donors' samples. Both conserved end residues are part of each CDR3. The D gene is left open where the match is weak. Where a row states a size, it is once, few, many or the class of an expanded clone; other rows omit it.

clone size	J gene	V gene	D gene	CDR3 protein	CDR3 DNA
NA	TRBJ2-7	TRBV4-2	NA	CASSPPGTGYEQYF	TGTGCCAGCAGCCCCCCCGGGACGGGCTACGAGCAGTACTTC
NA	TRBJ1-2	TRBV5-6	TRBD1	CASSSLGTGAGDYGYTF	TGTGCCAGCAGCTCACTAGGGACAGGGGCGGGGGACTATGGCTACACCTTC
NA	TRBJ2-1	TRBV28	TRBD2	CASSWERESSYNEQFF	TGTGCCAGCAGTTGGGAGCGGGAGAGCTCCTACAATGAGCAGTTCTTC
once	TRBJ2-1	TRBV4-1	NA	CASSPRGAYNEQFF	TGCGCCAGCAGCCCGCGCGGAGCCTACAATGAGCAGTTCTTC
NA	TRBJ2-3	TRBV27	TRBD1	CASRTLQGSPSTDTQYF	TGTGCCAGCAGGACATTACAGGGGTCCCCTAGCACAGATACGCAGTATTTT
NA	TRBJ2-7	TRBV6-5	NA	CASSYGGPAWEQYF	TGTGCCAGCAGTTACGGGGGGCCCGCCTGGGAGCAGTACTTC
NA	TRBJ2-1	TRBV7-9	TRBD2	CASSLGAGVSYNEQFF	TGTGCCAGCAGCTTAGGCGCGGGGGTCTCCTACAATGAGCAGTTCTTC
NA	TRBJ2-1	TRBV10-3	TRBD1	CAGGQGPYNEQFF	TGTGCCGGGGGACAGGGTCCCTACAATGAGCAGTTCTTC
NA	TRBJ2-5	TRBV5-1	TRBD2	CASSLDPGLEVQETQYF	TGCGCCAGCAGCTTGGACCCGGGACTAGAGGTTCAAGAGACCCAGTACTTC
NA	TRBJ1-4	TRBV5-6	NA	CASSVRDGNEKLFF	TGTGCCAGCAGCGTCCGGGACGGAAATGAAAAACTGTTTTTT
NA	TRBJ2-7	TRBV28	NA	CASNRGTLSYEQYF	TGTGCCTCAAATAGGGGGACCTTGTCCTACGAGCAGTACTTC
NA	TRBJ2-1	TRBV19	TRBD2	CASSGGLAGVAYNEQFF	TGTGCCAGTAGTGGGGGGCTAGCGGGGGTCGCCTACAATGAGCAGTTCTTC
NA	TRBJ2-3	TRBV6-5	NA	CASRRELGPTDTQYF	TGTGCCAGCAGAAGAGAACTAGGACCCACAGATACGCAGTATTTT
NA	TRBJ2-5	TRBV7-9	NA	CASSLAQGQETQYF	TGTGCCAGCAGCTTAGCCCAGGGCCAAGAGACCCAGTACTTC
NA	TRBJ1-2	TRBV6-5	NA	CASSYSPSYGYTF	TGTGCCAGCAGTTACTCCCCTAGTTATGGCTACACCTTC
NA	TRBJ2-7	TRBV5-1	TRBD1	CASSPGQGAAYEQYF	TGCGCCAGCAGCCCGGGACAGGGGGCTGCGTACGAGCAGTACTTC
once	TRBJ2-1	TRBV4-2	NA	CASSRGVGNEQFF	TGTGCCAGCAGCCGGGGAGTGGGCAATGAGCAGTTCTTC
NA	TRBJ1-5	TRBV10-3	NA	CAISGAPGNSNQPQHF	TGTGCCATCAGCGGTGCCCCAGGAAATAGCAATCAGCCCCAGCATTTT
NA	TRBJ1-2	TRBV6-1	NA	CASTGPFNWYGYTF	TGTGCCAGCACCGGACCTTTTAATTGGTATGGCTACACCTTC
NA	TRBJ1-5	TRBV29-1	NA	CSVTAGNQPQHF	TGCAGCGTCACGGCTGGGAATCAGCCCCAGCATTTT
once	TRBJ1-5	TRBV7-8	NA	CASSLLRNSNQPQHF	TGTGCCAGCAGCTTGCTCCGGAATAGCAATCAGCCCCAGCATTTT
NA	TRBJ2-7	TRBV14	TRBD2	CASRTSGEYEQYF	TGTGCCAGCAGGACTAGCGGGGAATACGAGCAGTACTTC
NA	TRBJ2-1	TRBV27	NA	CASSPSAGNEQFF	TGTGCCAGCAGTCCCTCGGCGGGCAATGAGCAGTTCTTC
NA	TRBJ1-4	TRBV27	NA	CASSLIFGTNEKLFF	TGTGCCAGCAGTTTAATATTCGGGACTAATGAAAAACTGTTTTTT
NA	TRBJ2-7	TRBV5-6	TRBD2	CASSLSGRIYEQYF	TGTGCCAGCAGCTTGAGCGGGAGGATCTACGAGCAGTACTTC
NA	TRBJ1-5	TRBV27	NA	CASSRGGDNQPQHF	TGTGCCAGCAGCCGGGGGGGGGACAATCAGCCCCAGCATTTT
NA	TRBJ2-7	TRBV19	TRBD1	CASSPQDRDEQYF	TGTGCCAGTAGTCCCCAGGACAGGGACGAGCAGTACTTC
NA	TRBJ2-7	TRBV4-3	NA	CASSPKGKDGNYEQYF	TGCGCCAGCAGCCCCAAGGGCAAGGACGGGAACTACGAGCAGTACTTC
NA	TRBJ2-4	TRBV4-1	TRBD1	CASSPGGGQGAKNIQYF	TGCGCCAGCAGCCCCGGGGGGGGACAGGGGGCCAAAAACATTCAGTACTTC
NA	TRBJ2-1	TRBV1	NA	CTSSPRPGGSRGEQFF	TGCACCAGCAGCCCCCGTCCGGGAGGGTCAAGGGGTGAGCAGTTCTTC
few	TRBJ2-1	TRBV19	TRBD2	CASRLAGPYNEQFF	TGTGCCAGCCGACTAGCGGGACCCTACAATGAGCAGTTCTTC
NA	TRBJ2-1	TRBV7-8	TRBD2	CASSPLGLAVYNEQFF	TGTGCCAGCAGCCCCCTGGGACTAGCGGTTTACAATGAGCAGTTCTTC
NA	TRBJ2-2	TRBV4-1	TRBD2	CASSQVGASGKSGELFF	TGCGCCAGCAGCCAAGTGGGTGCTAGCGGGAAATCCGGGGAGCTGTTTTTT
NA	TRBJ2-5	TRBV9	NA	CASSVDGAQETQYF	TGTGCCAGCAGCGTAGACGGGGCACAAGAGACCCAGTACTTC
NA	TRBJ2-7	TRBV5-8	NA	CASSLVPRTSYEQYF	TGTGCCAGCAGCTTGGTCCCCAGGACGAGCTACGAGCAGTACTTC
NA	TRBJ2-7	TRBV4-3	TRBD1	CASSQDWGTASYEQYF	TGCGCCAGCAGCCAAGATTGGGGGACAGCCTCCTACGAGCAGTACTTC
NA	TRBJ2-7	TRBV4-2	TRBD2	CASSQEWLAGVYEQYF	TGTGCCAGCAGCCAAGAATGGCTAGCGGGAGTCTACGAGCAGTACTTC
NA	TRBJ1-2	TRBV5-1	TRBD1	CASSLGGQGSDGYTF	TGCGCCAGCAGCTTGGGCGGACAGGGGTCAGATGGCTACACCTTC
NA	TRBJ1-5	TRBV7-8	NA	CASSPLEAFGPRGPQHF	TGTGCCAGCAGCCCCCTTGAGGCATTTGGGCCCAGAGGCCCCCAGCATTTT
NA	TRBJ1-3	TRBV9	TRBD1	CASSPNGQGNAGNTIYF	TGTGCCAGCAGCCCCAACGGACAGGGTAATGCTGGAAACACCATATATTTT
NA	TRBJ2-7	TRBV27	NA	CASSPGVYSYEQYF	TGTGCCAGCAGCCCGGGGGTTTATTCCTACGAGCAGTACTTC
NA	TRBJ2-1	TRBV19	TRBD1	CASSIPTGGADNEQFF	TGTGCCAGTAGTATCCCGACAGGGGGCGCGGACAATGAGCAGTTCTTC
NA	TRBJ2-7	TRBV4-1	NA	CASSQDYRGLGYEQYF	TGCGCCAGCAGCCAAGATTATAGGGGCTTAGGTTACGAGCAGTACTTC
NA	TRBJ1-2	TRBV27	NA	CASSLGGELAYGYTF	TGTGCCAGCAGCCTCGGGGGGGAGTTAGCCTATGGCTACACCTTC
NA	TRBJ2-1	TRBV5-1	NA	CASSLEGVVDEQFF	TGCGCCAGCAGCTTAGAGGGAGTTGTCGATGAGCAGTTCTTC
NA	TRBJ2-7	TRBV14	NA	CASSLQGSGSYEQYF	TGTGCCAGCAGCCTCCAGGGGTCGGGCTCCTACGAGCAGTACTTC
NA	TRBJ2-5	TRBV6-5	NA	CASSYRQGSYQETQYF	TGTGCCAGCAGTTACCGGCAGGGCAGTTACCAAGAGACCCAGTACTTC
NA	TRBJ2-1	TRBV4-1	TRBD2	CASSQEGLGSLGDEQFF	TGCGCCAGCAGCCAAGAGGGACTAGGAAGTTTGGGCGATGAGCAGTTCTTC
NA	TRBJ2-1	TRBV7-7	TRBD2	CASIPWGGGTFNEQFF	TGTGCCAGCATCCCATGGGGCGGGGGAACTTTCAATGAGCAGTTCTTC
NA	TRBJ2-5	TRBV27	TRBD2	CASSFIAGEVEETQYF	TGTGCCAGCAGTTTTATAGCGGGAGAGGTAGAGGAGACCCAGTACTTC
NA	TRBJ2-7	TRBV10-3	NA	CAISEGRTTGKYEQYF	TGTGCCATCAGTGAAGGGCGCACAACTGGGAAGTACGAGCAGTACTTC